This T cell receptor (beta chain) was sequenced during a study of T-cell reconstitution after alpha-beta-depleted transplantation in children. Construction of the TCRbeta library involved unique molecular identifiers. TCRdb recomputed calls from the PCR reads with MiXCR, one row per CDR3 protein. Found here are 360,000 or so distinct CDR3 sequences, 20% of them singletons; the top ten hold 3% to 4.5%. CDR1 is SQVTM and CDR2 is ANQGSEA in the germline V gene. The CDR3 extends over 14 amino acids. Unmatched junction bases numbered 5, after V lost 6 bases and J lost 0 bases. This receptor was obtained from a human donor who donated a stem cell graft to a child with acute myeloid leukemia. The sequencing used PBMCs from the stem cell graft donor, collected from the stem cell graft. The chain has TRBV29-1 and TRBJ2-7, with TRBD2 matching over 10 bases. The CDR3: CSVAGTSASYEQYF. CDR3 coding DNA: TGCAGCGTCGCCGGGACTAGCGCCTCCTACGAGCAGTACTTC.